The sequence of this T cell receptor beta chain was determined in a study of breast tumors, draining lymph nodes, adjacent tissues. Study findings and constraints: That most tumor T cells come from lymph nodes remained unproven.

TCRdb re-called the multiplex PCR reads through MiXCR, storing one row per CDR3 protein. The data hold about 180,000 distinct CDR3 sequences, with around a third observed a single time. Germline V lookup: CDR1 LNHNV, CDR2 YYDKDF (reference sequence). Trimming removed 3 bases from V and 5 bases from J, with 15 bases in between. The CDR3 runs to 15 residues. The lymph nodes were axillary draining lymph nodes from breast cancer patients. Turning to this clonotype: The antigen remains unidentified.

V gene TRBV15 combines with J gene TRBJ2-3; D possibly corresponds to TRBD2 (5 bases). The receptor was derived from a female donor with breast cancer. Some clones in this sample may be carry-over from other donors' samples. Sequencing used axillary lymph node tissue. The CDR3 sequence is CATSSAGQRGDTQYF. In DNA form, the CDR3 reads TGTGCCACCAGCAGCGCGGGCCAGCGTGGAGATACGCAGTATTTT.